This T cell receptor (beta chain) was found in a study of blood T cell repertoires in COVID-19. Whole-study context: The origin of the acute and convalescent COVID-19 samples was the United States, Italy and Spain.

Data came from immunoSEQ multiplex PCR; TCRdb stores just in-frame clones and leaves some out. The sample holds 200,000 to 300,000 clones; 85% to 90% are singletons and the top ten take roughly 5%. Enrolled during active infection, Seattle patients were then followed longitudinally. The germline V and J ends were trimmed by 6 bases and 5 bases, with 16 bases remaining between them. Germline-derived CDR1 and CDR2 are SQVTM and ANQGSEA. The length of the CDR3 is 13 residues. The receptor's source is a woman aged 55-70 years with COVID-19, enrolled during active disease. Sequencing used peripheral blood. The genes are TRBV29-1 and TRBJ2-5; D is possibly TRBD2 (7 bases). As DNA, the CDR3 is TGCAGCGTCTCGGTGGGGGGGCGGGAGACCCAGTACTTC. Translated, it gives CSVSVGGRETQYF.